What follows are 5 T cell receptor beta chains derived from one specimen sequenced in a study of T cell repertoires in cytomegalovirus infection. TCRdb recomputed calls from the reads with MiXCR, one row per CDR3 protein. The sample lists some 250,000 distinct CDR3 sequences; approximately 10% were seen once. Material for sequencing was PBMCs. The receptors shown here come from a human donor in good health (CMV status not recorded). Some clones in this sample may be carry-over from other donors' samples.

At least ten counts were recorded for this clonotype. The CDR3 nucleotides read TGTGCCAGCAGCTTAAGCGGGGGGGTATACAATGAGCAGTTCTTC. The encoded protein is CASSLSGGVYNEQFF. The V gene is TRBV7-2, the J gene TRBJ2-1, with 10 nucleotides matching TRBD2. Germline values: CDR1 SGHTA, CDR2 FQGNSA. This CDR3 spans 15 amino acids. J gave up 4 bases and V 2 bases, and 2 bases lay outside the gene matches.

Only a few counts were recorded for this clonotype. The chain uses TRBV6-6 and TRBJ2-3, with TRBD1 matching 11 bases. CDR3 length: 15 amino acids. Per germline, CDR1 MNHNY and CDR2 SVGAGI (reference sequence). The V segment lost 5 bases and the J segment 1 base; nucleotides outside the gene matches: 2. CDR3 DNA sequence: TGTGCCAGCAGTAAGGACAGGGGGCGCACAGATACGCAGTATTTT. Translated, it gives CASSKDRGRTDTQYF.

The rearrangement uses TRBV6-6 and TRBJ1-1, with 7 bases identical to TRBD1. The CDR3 runs 14 residues. Trimming cost V 7 bases and J 11 bases; bases outside gene matches: 16. Germline V lookup: CDR1 MNHNY, CDR2 SVGAGI (reference sequence). The CDR3 here is CASTIGTAHGLAFF. The DNA of the CDR3 is TGTGCCAGCACCATTGGGACAGCCCATGGATTGGCTTTCTTT.

This clonotype was observed at least ten times. This chain connects TRBV12-3 or TRBV12-4 to TRBJ2-7, with 13 bases aligning to TRBD2. V lost 6 bases to trimming and J lost 5 bases; unmatched junction nucleotides: 7. The CDR3 is 15 amino acids. The CDR3 sequence: CASRQGTSGNHEQYF. The CDR3 DNA follows: TGTGCCAGCAGACAAGGGACTAGCGGGAATCACGAGCAGTACTTC.

In this sample, this clonotype turned up many times. This chain uses TRBV2 with TRBJ1-2; TRBD1 aligns across 9 bases. From germline, CDR1 is SNHLY and CDR2 FYNNEI. This CDR3 region has 16 residues. V dropped 6 bases and J dropped 2; count of bases not matched to a gene: 10. CDR3 nucleotide sequence: TGTGCCAGCAGGGAAAGACCGGGACAGGGAAACTATGGCTACACCTTC. This sequence encodes CASRERPGQGNYGYTF.